This T cell receptor (beta chain) was recovered during a study of neurological immune-mediated disorders. The output of every sequencing run exceeded 160 million TCR-beta sequences, derived from 15-18 subjects. Using its own MiXCR run on the 5' RACE reads, TCRdb lists one record per CDR3 protein. Found here are approximately 20,000 distinct CDR3 sequences, about a quarter of them singletons; the top ten hold about 33%. Between the trimmed V and J ends, which lost 7 bases and 0 bases, there was a span of 13 bases. This CDR3 is 14 amino acids long. Germline V CDR1 and CDR2: ENHRY, SYGVKD. Unsorted libraries used 2 million PBMCs kept at -80 degrees C. This clonotype was counted between two and nine times. Its antigen is unidentified. The study, taken as a whole, reports: Multiple sclerosis patients had less TCR clonal expansion than even healthy controls, unlike HTLV-1-associated myelopathy.

The TCR was taken from a man aged 45-65 years with HTLV-1-associated myelopathy (HAM/TSP). Material: PBMCs. The chain combines TRBV10-3 with TRBJ2-7; D uncertain. Written as DNA, the CDR3 is TGTGCCATCACTAAGGACGGCAGCTCCTACGAGCAGTACTTC. Its translation is CAITKDGSSYEQYF.